These 15 T cell receptor beta chains came from one sample sequenced in a study of memory CD4+ T cells and cytomegalovirus serostatus. The sort gate was single viable CD3+CD4+CD8-CD45RO+ cells for memory CD4+ T cells. Libraries were prepared by immunoSEQ multiplex PCR; TCRdb keeps only in-frame clonotypes and omits some of them. The sample includes 55,000 or so clones, around 83% seen only once; the top ten take 1.5% to 2%. The sequencing sample was made of memory CD4+ T cells from blood. The receptors come from an adult in good health and CMV-seropositive.

This clone came up a few times. The J gene is TRBJ1-6, the V gene TRBV7-8; 7 bases align to TRBD1. Germline V gene data show CDR1 as SGHVS and CDR2 as FQNEAQ. Trimming cost V 5 bases and J 10 bases; bases outside gene matches: 11. The CDR3 covers 15 residues. CDR3 nucleotide sequence: TGTGCCAGCAGCCGCGGACAGGTTGATCGGTCACCCCTCCACTTT. Residues: CASSRGQVDRSPLHF.

CDR3 loop: CASSEADRRDTQYF. DNA of the CDR3: TGTGCCAGCAGTGAAGCGGACAGGAGGGATACGCAGTATTTT. The gene calls are TRBV2 and TRBJ2-3; 7 bases are shared with TRBD1. The trim removed 0 bases at V and 6 bases at J, leaving 3 bases unmatched. The length of the CDR3 is 14 residues. CDR1 and CDR2 (germline): SNHLY, FYNNEI.

This clone was found once. The chain employs TRBV28 and TRBJ2-7; 8 positions agree with TRBD2. V shed 5 bases and J 2 bases; nucleotides not matched to a gene: 8. The CDR3 spans 15 residues. Germline CDR1 is MDHEN and CDR2 is SYDVKM. CDR3 DNA sequence: TGTGCCAGCAGTGCCCCGGGACTAGGGACCTACGAGCAGTACTTC. Residues: CASSAPGLGTYEQYF.

This clone came up a few times. Other DNA sequences in this specimen translate into the identical CDR3. This chain links TRBV18 with TRBJ2-7, with 7 bases lining up with TRBD1. The V segment lost 3 bases and the J segment 3 bases; nucleotides outside the gene matches: 5. The V gene's germline CDR1 is KGHSH and CDR2 LQKENI. The CDR3 has 14 residues. CDR3 region: CASSPGTVFYEQYF. Here the CDR3 DNA reads TGTGCCAGCTCACCCGGGACAGTTTTCTACGAGCAGTACTTC.

The chain links TRBV5-4 to TRBJ2-1; 7 bases line up with TRBD1. Germline V lookup: CDR1 SGHNT, CDR2 YYREEE (reference sequence). J lost 11 bases, V lost 0 bases, and 5 bases had no gene match. This CDR3 region has 13 residues. In nucleotides, the CDR3 is TGTGCCAGCAGCTTGGATCTGGACAGGCAGCAGTTCTTC. This sequence encodes CASSLDLDRQQFF.

V usage is TRBV7-2 and J usage is TRBJ1-5; D call uncertain. Germline loops: CDR1 SGHTA, CDR2 FQGNSA. The CDR3 loop spans 15 amino acids. Between the trimmed V and J ends, which lost 5 bases and 0 bases, there was a span of 11 bases. CDR3 region: CASSQRPYSNQPQHF. CDR3 nucleotides: TGTGCCAGCAGCCAAAGACCGTATAGCAATCAGCCCCAGCATTTT.

J is TRBJ2-7 and V is TRBV5-1; D remains unclear. This CDR3 region has 15 residues. From germline, CDR1 is SGHRS and CDR2 YFSETQ. Deletions cut 0 bases from V and 1 base from J, with 11 bases between. DNA for the CDR3: TGCGCCAGCAGCTTGGCCGGCGGAGCTTCCTACGAGCAGTACTTC. Translated, it gives CASSLAGGASYEQYF.

In nucleotides, the CDR3 is TGCAGTGCTATGGCCTTCAGGGAAGCTTTCTTT. Protein product: CSAMAFREAFF. This rearrangement joins TRBV20-1 to TRBJ1-1, with no clear D. Trimming pared 4 bases from V and 8 bases from J, leaving 11 bases between. Germline V gene data show CDR1 as DFQATT and CDR2 as SNEGSKA (reference sequence). The CDR3 runs to 11 residues.

This clone was detected once. The chain is built from TRBV4-2 and TRBJ1-3, with D uncertain. The CDR3 has 14 residues. The germline V gene has CDR1 LGHNA and CDR2 YNFKEQ. V was pared by 1 base and J by 3 bases, with 7 bases between. CDR3 protein: CASSQGEGGNTIYF. In nucleotides, the CDR3 is TGTGCCAGCAGCCAAGGAGAGGGTGGAAACACCATATATTTT.

This sequence joins TRBV4-3 and TRBJ2-3; D call uncertain. Per germline, CDR1 LGHNA and CDR2 YSLEER. V lost 4 bases to trimming and J lost 0 bases, with 14 bases between them. The CDR3 is 16 residues long. In nucleotides, the CDR3 is TGCGCCAGCAGCCGCCTTAGGCAGCCTAGCACAGATACGCAGTATTTT. It specifies CASSRLRQPSTDTQYF.

The V gene is TRBV27, the J gene TRBJ1-6; D perhaps matches TRBD1 (5 bases). The CDR3 totals 14 residues. Trimming shortened V by 1 base and J by 10 bases, and 11 bases separated the two germline ends. CDR1 is MNHEY and CDR2 is SMNVEV in the germline V gene (reference sequence). CDR3 protein: CASSLWGPGSPLHF. The CDR3 DNA sequence: TGTGCCAGCAGTTTATGGGGACCTGGCTCACCCCTCCACTTT.

The J gene is TRBJ1-2, the V gene TRBV5-4; D is perhaps TRBD1 (5 bases). V lost 4 bases and J lost 4, with 14 bases in between. The CDR3 consists of 14 residues. Germline assignment: CDR1 SGHNT and CDR2 YYREEE (reference sequence). The chain's CDR3 is CASSHSGSAYGYTF. The CDR3 bases are TGTGCCAGCAGCCATTCAGGGAGCGCCTATGGCTACACCTTC. The full variable domain, with the rest looked up from reference TRBV5-4 and TRBJ1-2, is ETGVTQSPTHLIKTRGQQVTLRCSSQSGHNTVSWYQQALGQGPQFIFQYYREEENGRGNFPPRFSGLQFPNYSSELNVNALELDDSALYLCASSHSGSAYGYTFGSGTRLTVV.

The rearrangement links TRBV30 to TRBJ2-3; perhaps D is TRBD1 or TRBD2 (5 bases each). Deletions cut 4 bases from V and 2 bases from J, with 10 bases between. Germline V gives CDR1 GTSNPN, CDR2 SVGIG (reference sequence). The CDR3 runs 13 residues. The CDR3 region has the DNA TGTGCCTGGACCCTAGGGACCACAGATACGCAGTATTTT. It is translated as CAWTLGTTDTQYF.

The chain uses TRBV5-5 and TRBJ2-7; D might be TRBD2 (6 bases). This CDR3 region has 14 residues. From germline, CDR1 is SGHKS and CDR2 YYEKEE (reference sequence). V gave up 3 bases and J gave up 2 bases, with 12 bases separating them. The chain's CDR3 is CASSSGSAAYEQYF. CDR3 nucleotide sequence: TGTGCCAGCAGCTCCGGGAGTGCGGCCTACGAGCAGTACTTC.

The chain is built from TRBV6-1 and TRBJ1-4; tentative D call: TRBD1 (5 bases). V gave up 6 bases and J gave up 7 bases, with 15 bases separating them. CDR3 size: 14 residues. Germline CDR1 MNHNS, CDR2 SASEGT. CDR3: CASRQWGDGEKLFF. The CDR3 nucleotides read TGTGCCAGCAGGCAGTGGGGGGATGGTGAAAAACTGTTTTTT.